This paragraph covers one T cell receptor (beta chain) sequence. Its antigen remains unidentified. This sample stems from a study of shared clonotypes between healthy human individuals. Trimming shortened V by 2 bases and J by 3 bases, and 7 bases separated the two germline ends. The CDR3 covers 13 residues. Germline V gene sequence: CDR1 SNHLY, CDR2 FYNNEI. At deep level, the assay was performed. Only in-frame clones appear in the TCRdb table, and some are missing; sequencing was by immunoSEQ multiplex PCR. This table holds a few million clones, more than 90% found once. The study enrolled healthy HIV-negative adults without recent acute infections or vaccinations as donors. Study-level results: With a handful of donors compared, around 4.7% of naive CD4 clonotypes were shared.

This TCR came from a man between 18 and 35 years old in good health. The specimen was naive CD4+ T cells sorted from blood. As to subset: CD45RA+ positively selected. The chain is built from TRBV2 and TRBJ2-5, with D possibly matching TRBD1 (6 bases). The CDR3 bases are TGTGCCAGCAGTGAATACAGGGAAGAGACCCAGTACTTC. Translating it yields CASSEYREETQYF.